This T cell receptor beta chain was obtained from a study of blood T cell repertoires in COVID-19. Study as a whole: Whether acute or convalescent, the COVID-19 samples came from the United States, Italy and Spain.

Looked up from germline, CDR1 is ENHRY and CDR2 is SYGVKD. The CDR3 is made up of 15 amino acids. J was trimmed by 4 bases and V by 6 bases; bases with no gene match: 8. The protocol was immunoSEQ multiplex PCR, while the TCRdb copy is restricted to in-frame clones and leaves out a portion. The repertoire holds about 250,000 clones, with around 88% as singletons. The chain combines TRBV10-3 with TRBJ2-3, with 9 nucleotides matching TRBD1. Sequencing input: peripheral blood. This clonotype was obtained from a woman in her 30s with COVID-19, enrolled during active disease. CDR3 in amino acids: CAISSPGQGSDTQYF. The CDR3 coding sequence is TGTGCCATCAGCTCTCCGGGACAGGGATCAGATACGCAGTATTTT.